Presented here are 30 T cell receptor beta chains from one specimen sequenced in a study of T cells after yellow fever vaccination. TCRdb re-derived calls from the 5' RACE reads in MiXCR, one entry per CDR3 protein. The repertoire holds about 550,000 distinct CDR3 sequences, with about 19% as singletons. The material was PBMCs, obtained 15 days after the yellow fever booster vaccination. Source of these receptors: a man between 25 and 39 years old who received the YFV17D yellow fever vaccine.

This clonotype appeared a few times. The chain couples TRBV4-3 to TRBJ2-3; D possibly matches TRBD1 or TRBD2 (5 bases each). The CDR3 extends over 18 amino acids. V dropped 4 bases and J dropped 0 bases, with 20 bases sitting between them. CDR1 is LGHNA and CDR2 is YSLEER in the germline V gene. The CDR3 is CASSRPLGPETSTDTQYF. The CDR3 DNA reads as TGCGCCAGCAGCCGCCCCTTGGGACCGGAGACTAGCACAGATACGCAGTATTTT.

This clonotype was observed a handful of times. The chain employs TRBV19 and TRBJ2-1; D not resolved. Trimming took off 4 bases at V and 5 bases at J, with 6 bases between the two ends. Germline-derived CDR1 and CDR2 are LNHDA and SQIVND (reference sequence). The CDR3 has 12 residues. CDR3 residues: CASSKMNNEQFF. The CDR3 DNA follows: TGTGCCAGTAGTAAGATGAACAATGAGCAGTTCTTC.

The V and J genes are TRBV3-1 and TRBJ1-4; no firm D call. Germline V CDR1 and CDR2: LGHDT, YNNKEL (reference sequence). There are 12 residues in the CDR3. Trimming removed 5 bases from V and 8 bases from J, with 9 bases in between. CDR3 DNA: TGTGCCAGCAGCTTCCGGGAGGAAAAACTGTTTTTT. This encodes CASSFREEKLFF.

This clonotype was observed a few times. The chain uses TRBV5-1 and TRBJ1-1, with 10 bases lining up with TRBD1. Trimming took 0 bases from V and 3 from J; bases not matched to a gene: 5. This CDR3 is built from 16 residues. Germline V gene sequence: CDR1 SGHRS, CDR2 YFSETQ. CDR3: CASSLEGQGRYTEAFF. DNA for the CDR3: TGCGCCAGCAGCTTGGAGGGACAGGGGAGGTACACTGAAGCTTTCTTT.

The gene calls are TRBV13 and TRBJ2-5; tentatively, D is TRBD1 (5 bases). CDR3 size: 15 residues. Between the trimmed V and J ends, which lost 6 bases and 1 base, there was a span of 15 bases. Germline V gene lookup returns CDR1 PRHDT and CDR2 FYEKMQ (reference sequence). This CDR3 reads CASSFEQGFQETQYF. CDR3 sequence (DNA): TGTGCCAGCAGTTTTGAGCAGGGATTCCAAGAGACCCAGTACTTC.

The sample holds a few counts of this clonotype. V and J are TRBV7-9 and TRBJ2-2; D uncertain. Germline-derived CDR1 and CDR2 are SEHNR and FQNEAQ (reference sequence). The CDR3 sequence is 14 residues long. The V end lost 2 bases, the J end lost 7 bases, and 11 bases lay between the germline ends. In DNA, the CDR3 is TGTGCCAGCAGCTTACCGTCGAACCTCGGGGAGCTGTTTTTT. This codes for CASSLPSNLGELFF.

This clonotype was seen more than once but under ten times. The genes are TRBV29-1 and TRBJ2-2; 7 bases line up with TRBD1. Trimming removed 4 bases from V and 1 base from J; junction bases left unmatched: 6. This CDR3 contains 15 residues. Looked up from germline, CDR1 is SQVTM and CDR2 is ANQGSEA. The CDR3 spells CSVGTRTGNTGELFF. CDR3 coding DNA: TGCAGCGTTGGAACGCGGACAGGGAACACCGGGGAGCTGTTTTTT.

This clonotype was seen a handful of times. The chain links TRBV7-2 to TRBJ2-3, with TRBD2 as a possible D gene (6 bases). The germline V gene encodes CDR1 SGHTA and CDR2 FQGNSA. The CDR3 length is 15 residues. V was cut by 7 bases and J by 4 bases, with 18 bases left in between. CDR3 protein: CASTPGTPKADTQYF. In DNA form, the CDR3 reads TGTGCCAGCACCCCCGGGACTCCCAAAGCAGATACGCAGTATTTT.

This clonotype was observed a few times. The rearrangement joins TRBV4-3 to TRBJ2-1; TRBD2 matches 8 bases. The V gene end was trimmed by 4 bases and the J gene end by 0 bases; junction bases not matched to a gene: 5. The CDR3 is 16 amino acids. CDR1 LGHNA and CDR2 YSLEER come from the germline V gene. CDR3 residues: CASSRLAGGSYNEQFF. Here the CDR3 DNA reads TGCGCCAGCAGCCGCCTGGCGGGGGGCTCCTACAATGAGCAGTTCTTC.

The chain links TRBV4-3 to TRBJ2-7, with D unclear. The CDR3 has 13 amino acids. V lost 0 bases and J 4 bases, leaving 7 bases between the germline ends. The V gene's germline CDR1 is LGHNA and CDR2 YSLEER. The CDR3 spells CASSQDMIYEQYF. The CDR3 DNA reads TGCGCCAGCAGCCAAGATATGATTTACGAGCAGTACTTC.

V gene TRBV5-6 combines with J gene TRBJ2-7; unclear D gene. CDR3 length: 14 residues. Trimming took 1 base from V and 4 from J, leaving 12 bases between them. CDR1 SGHDT and CDR2 YYEEEE come from the germline V gene. The CDR3 sequence: CASSLYLVRYEQYF. CDR3 in DNA: TGTGCCAGCAGCTTGTACCTAGTAAGGTACGAGCAGTACTTC. The full variable domain, completed using reference TRBV5-6 and TRBJ2-7, is DAGVTQSPTHLIKTRGQQVTLRCSPKSGHDTVSWYQQALGQGPQFIFQYYEEEERQRGNFPDRFSGHQFPNYSSELNVNALLLGDSALYLCASSLYLVRYEQYFGPGTRLTVT.

About this clonotype: A junction end diverges from the germline sequence, so it may reflect a read error. The chain has TRBV12-3 or TRBV12-4 and TRBJ2-3, with D unresolved. The CDR3 loop spans 13 amino acids. The CDR3 sequence is CASSILGTETQYF. DNA of the CDR3: TGTGCCAGCAGTATCCTAGGCACAGAAACGCAGTATTTT.

A note on this clonotype: At one boundary the junction diverges from the germline segment, which might be a read error. The chain uses TRBV28 and TRBJ1-2; TRBD1 might be the D (5 bases). CDR1 and CDR2 (germline): MDHEN, SYDVKM. The CDR3 contains 11 residues. The CDR3 protein is CASSFWGGDAF. The CDR3, as DNA: TGTGCCAGCAGTTTCTGGGGCGGTGACGCCTTC.

The V gene is TRBV3-1, the J gene TRBJ1-1; TRBD1 is a possible D gene (6 bases). The V end was cut by 1 base, the J end by 1 base, with 13 bases between. The CDR3 consists of 16 residues. From germline, CDR1 is LGHDT and CDR2 YNNKEL (reference sequence). The CDR3 loop reads CASSQGGAGRNTEAFF. In DNA, the CDR3 is TGTGCCAGCAGCCAAGGGGGGGCAGGCAGGAACACTGAAGCTTTCTTT.

This clonotype was seen a few times. This chain joins TRBV19 and TRBJ1-2; D is unresolved. The CDR3 sequence is 15 residues long. CDR1 is LNHDA, CDR2 SQIVND, per germline (reference sequence). V shed 4 bases and J shed 0 bases, with 12 bases lying between them. The CDR3 DNA is TGTGCCAGTAGTAACTTAGGGCGCGCTAACTATGGCTACACCTTC. Residues: CASSNLGRANYGYTF.

The gene calls are TRBV6-5 and TRBJ2-1, with 8 bases that match TRBD2. Germline values: CDR1 MNHEY, CDR2 SVGAGI. The CDR3 runs to 17 residues. J gave up 3 bases and V 2 bases, and 9 bases lay outside the gene matches. The DNA of the CDR3 is TGTGCCAGCAGTTACCGGAGGGGAGCGGGAGTCTACAATGAGCAGTTCTTC. As protein: CASSYRRGAGVYNEQFF.

V gene TRBV7-2 combines with J gene TRBJ2-1; 10 positions match TRBD2. Germline CDR1 SGHTA, CDR2 FQGNSA. The CDR3 runs to 14 residues. Germline trimming cut 5 bases from V and 5 bases from J; bases unmatched to any gene: 3. For the CDR3, the DNA is TGTGCCAGCAGCCGAGGGACTAGCGACAATGAGCAGTTCTTC. The encoded protein is CASSRGTSDNEQFF.

J is TRBJ2-5 and V is TRBV7-2; TRBD2 matches at 9 bases. V lost 4 bases, J lost 2 bases, and 8 bases stayed unmatched. CDR3 length: 16 amino acids. Germline-derived CDR1 and CDR2 are SGHTA and FQGNSA. The CDR3 bases are TGTGCCAGCAGCTCTATAGCGGGAGCCCGACAAGAGACCCAGTACTTC. Its protein is CASSSIAGARQETQYF. The whole variable domain, filled in from reference TRBV7-2 and TRBJ2-5, reads GAGVSQSPSNKVTEKGKDVELRCDPISGHTALYWYRQSLGQGLEFLIYFQGNSAPDKSGLPSDRFSAERTGGSVSTLTIQRTQQEDSAVYLCASSSIAGARQETQYFGPGTRLLVL.

This clonotype came up a few times. The genes are TRBV7-2 and TRBJ2-2; perhaps TRBD2 as D (5 bases). Germline V lookup: CDR1 SGHTA, CDR2 FQGNSA. The length of the CDR3 is 16 residues. Trimming removed 3 bases from V and 0 bases from J, with 11 bases in between. CDR3 sequence reads: CASSLLSGANTGELFF. CDR3 DNA: TGTGCCAGCAGCTTGCTGAGCGGCGCGAACACCGGGGAGCTGTTTTTT.

The table lists this clonotype with a few counts. The gene calls are TRBV15 and TRBJ1-5; 7 bases align to TRBD1. Germline assignment: CDR1 LNHNV and CDR2 YYDKDF (reference sequence). The CDR3 runs 14 residues. With V trimmed by 5 bases and J by 11 bases, 12 bases remained unmatched. CDR3 nucleotides: TGTGCCACCAGCCCGTCTACAGGGGAAGCGACCCAGCATTTT. Translation: CATSPSTGEATQHF.

The genes are TRBV10-3 and TRBJ2-3; D may be TRBD2 (6 bases). The V and J ends lost 10 bases and 3 bases respectively, with 17 bases between them. The CDR3 spans 14 residues. CDR1 and CDR2 (germline): ENHRY, SYGVKD. CDR3 in amino acids: CASASGLYTDTQYF. CDR3 bases: TGTGCCAGTGCCTCGGGACTTTATACAGATACGCAGTATTTT.

This clonotype came up a few times. This chain links TRBV7-9 with TRBJ2-5; D is perhaps TRBD1 (6 bases). V shed 1 base and J shed 4 bases, with 13 bases lying between them. This CDR3 is built from 15 residues. In germline, CDR1 is SEHNR, CDR2 FQNEAQ (reference sequence). CDR3 residues: CASSLGALGGETQYF. DNA of the CDR3: TGTGCCAGCAGCTTAGGGGCCCTAGGGGGAGAGACCCAGTACTTC.

In its sample, this clonotype was seen a few times. The chain employs TRBV29-1 and TRBJ2-7; 7 nucleotides agree with TRBD1. The CDR3 consists of 13 residues. CDR1 SQVTM and CDR2 ANQGSEA come from the germline V gene. The CDR3 nucleotides read TGCAGTTATATAACGGGACAGAGCTACGAGCAGTACTTC. Encoded protein: CSYITGQSYEQYF.

As concerns this clonotype: Its ends do not fully match the called genes, so a read error is possible. The chain employs TRBV19 and TRBJ2-4; D might be TRBD1 (6 bases). Germline CDR1 is LNHDA and CDR2 is SQIVND (reference sequence). The CDR3 loop spans 15 amino acids. The CDR3 nucleotides are TGTGCCAGTAGTCTAGAAGGGACACTCTCGGACATTCAGTACTTC. Its protein product is CASSLEGTLSDIQYF.

DNA for the CDR3: TGCAGCGCAAGGACAGGGGAATGGTATGAGCAGTTCTTC. Translating gives CSARTGEWYEQFF. This chain connects TRBV29-1 to TRBJ2-1; 9 bases map to TRBD1. In germline, CDR1 is SQVTM, CDR2 ANQGSEA. V gave up 7 bases and J gave up 8 bases; unmatched junction bases: 9. CDR3 length equals 13 residues.

This clonotype showed up just a few times. This sequence joins TRBV5-4 and TRBJ2-7, with 11 bases that match TRBD1. Germline V gene data show CDR1 as SGHNT and CDR2 as YYREEE (reference sequence). This CDR3 is built from 16 residues. V was pared by 0 bases and J by 9 bases, with 11 bases of the junction left unmatched. The CDR3 DNA is TGTGCCAGCAGCTTGGCGGGGACAGGGGGGAGTGGTGTGCAGTACTTC. Translated, it gives CASSLAGTGGSGVQYF.

This clonotype was detected only a few times. Germline and junction disagree at one end, which may indicate a read error. The rearrangement links TRBV7-2 to TRBJ2-2, with D maybe TRBD1 (5 bases). The germline gives CDR1 SGHTA, CDR2 FQGNSA. CDR3 length: 16 amino acids. The CDR3 is CASSLGSGWNAGELFF. For the CDR3, the DNA is TGTGCCAGCAGCTTAGGGTCAGGGTGGAACGCCGGGGAGCTGTTTTTT.

This chain connects TRBV7-9 to TRBJ2-7; D is possibly TRBD2 (6 bases). CDR1 SEHNR and CDR2 FQNEAQ come from the germline V gene (reference sequence). V was trimmed by 7 bases and J by 3 bases, leaving 19 bases between them. The CDR3 sequence is 15 residues long. The DNA of the CDR3 is TGTGCCAGCACTCGGACCGCGGGACCCCACTACGAGCAGTACTTC. It encodes CASTRTAGPHYEQYF.

This clonotype was observed a handful of times. V gene TRBV29-1 combines with J gene TRBJ2-2; 7 bases map to TRBD1. V shed 4 bases and J 8 bases; nucleotides not matched to a gene: 13. CDR3 length equals 15 residues. Germline assignment: CDR1 SQVTM and CDR2 ANQGSEA. In nucleotides, the CDR3 is TGCAGCGTTGGACAGGGAAGTCAAGGGCTGGGGGAGCTGTTTTTT. This translates into CSVGQGSQGLGELFF.

This clonotype was picked up many times. The V call is TRBV27, the J call TRBJ2-5; 7 bases match TRBD2. The CDR3 is 14 residues long. The V segment lost 4 bases and the J segment 5 bases; nucleotides outside the gene matches: 7. Germline CDR1 MNHEY, CDR2 SMNVEV (reference sequence). This CDR3 reads CASSSGGRMETQYF. CDR3 DNA sequence: TGTGCCAGCAGTTCTGGCGGGAGAATGGAGACCCAGTACTTC.